This entry describes one T cell receptor beta chain. The source of the sample is a study of blood T cell repertoires in COVID-19. Across the whole study: From the United States, Italy and Spain came samples of acute and convalescent COVID-19.

Assay: immunoSEQ multiplex PCR; the TCRdb copy retains only in-frame clones and omits some. Here the sample spans some 87,000 clones, around three quarters being singletons. V shed 3 bases and J 4 bases; nucleotides not matched to a gene: 6. The CDR3 covers 15 residues. Germline V gives CDR1 SGHDT, CDR2 YYEEEE. The rearrangement uses TRBV5-6 and TRBJ2-3, with 9 positions matching TRBD2. Material for sequencing was peripheral blood. This TCR was sampled from an elderly woman with active or convalescent COVID-19. The DNA for the CDR3 is TGTGCCAGCAGCTCCCGAGCGGGGGGTCCAGATACGCAGTATTTT. Translation gives CASSSRAGGPDTQYF.